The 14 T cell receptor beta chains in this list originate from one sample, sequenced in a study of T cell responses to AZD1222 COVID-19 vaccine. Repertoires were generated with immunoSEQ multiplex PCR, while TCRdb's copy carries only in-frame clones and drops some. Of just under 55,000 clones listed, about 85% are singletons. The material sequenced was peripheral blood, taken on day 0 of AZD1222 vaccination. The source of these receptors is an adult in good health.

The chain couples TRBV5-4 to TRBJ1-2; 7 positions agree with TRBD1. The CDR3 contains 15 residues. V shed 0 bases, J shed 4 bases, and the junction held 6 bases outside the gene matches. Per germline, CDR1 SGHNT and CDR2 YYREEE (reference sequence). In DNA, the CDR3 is TGTGCCAGCAGCTTGGCCAGGGGGGCGGCCTATGGCTACACCTTC. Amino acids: CASSLARGAAYGYTF. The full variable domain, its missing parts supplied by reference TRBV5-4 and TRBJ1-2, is ETGVTQSPTHLIKTRGQQVTLRCSSQSGHNTVSWYQQALGQGPQFIFQYYREEENGRGNFPPRFSGLQFPNYSSELNVNALELDDSALYLCASSLARGAAYGYTFGSGTRLTVV.

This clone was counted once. CDR3 sequence (DNA): TGTGCCAGCAGCCTAGGGACATTCATGAACACTGAAGCTTTCTTT. Translating gives CASSLGTFMNTEAFF. This chain joins TRBV3-1 (or the pseudogene TRBV3-2) and TRBJ1-1; tentatively, D is TRBD1 (6 bases). The ends were cut back, 4 bases at V and 0 bases at J, with 12 bases in the middle. The CDR3 consists of 15 residues. CDR1 is LGHDT and CDR2 is YNNKEL in the germline V gene (reference sequence).

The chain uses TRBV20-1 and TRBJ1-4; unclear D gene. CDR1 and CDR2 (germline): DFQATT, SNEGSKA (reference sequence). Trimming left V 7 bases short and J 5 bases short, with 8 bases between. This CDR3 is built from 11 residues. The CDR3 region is CSVNLNEKLFF. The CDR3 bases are TGCAGTGTAAATTTGAATGAAAAACTGTTTTTT.

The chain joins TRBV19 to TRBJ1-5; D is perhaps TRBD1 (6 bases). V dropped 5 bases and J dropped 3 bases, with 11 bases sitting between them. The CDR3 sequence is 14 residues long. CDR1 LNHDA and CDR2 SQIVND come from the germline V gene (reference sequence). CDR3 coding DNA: TGTGCCAGTAGTCCCGGACAGTTCAATCAGCCCCAGCATTTT. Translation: CASSPGQFNQPQHF.

CDR3 protein: CASSLRPGDTEAFF. CDR3 coding DNA: TGCGCCAGCAGCTTGAGGCCCGGGGACACTGAAGCTTTCTTT. This chain connects TRBV5-1 to TRBJ1-1, with D unclear. Germline V gene sequence: CDR1 SGHRS, CDR2 YFSETQ. V was trimmed by 1 base and J by 3 bases, leaving 10 bases between them. This CDR3 contains 14 residues.

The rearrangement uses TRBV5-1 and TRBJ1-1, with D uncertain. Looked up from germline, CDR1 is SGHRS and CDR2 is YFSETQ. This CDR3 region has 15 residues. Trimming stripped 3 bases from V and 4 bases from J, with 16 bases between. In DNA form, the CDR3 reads TGCGCCAGCAGCTCGCCGGGCCTCGGGGTCACTGAAGCTTTCTTT. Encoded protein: CASSSPGLGVTEAFF. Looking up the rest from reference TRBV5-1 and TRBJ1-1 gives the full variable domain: KAGVTQTPRYLIKTRGQQVTLSCSPISGHRSVSWYQQTPGQGLQFLFEYFSETQRNKGNFPGRFSGRQFSNSRSEMNVSTLELGDSALYLCASSSPGLGVTEAFFGQGTRLTVV.

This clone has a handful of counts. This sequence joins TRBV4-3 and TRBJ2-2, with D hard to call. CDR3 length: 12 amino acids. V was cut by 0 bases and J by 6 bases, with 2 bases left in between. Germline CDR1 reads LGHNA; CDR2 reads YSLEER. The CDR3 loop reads CASSQDPGELFF. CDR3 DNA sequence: TGCGCCAGCAGCCAAGATCCCGGGGAGCTGTTTTTT.

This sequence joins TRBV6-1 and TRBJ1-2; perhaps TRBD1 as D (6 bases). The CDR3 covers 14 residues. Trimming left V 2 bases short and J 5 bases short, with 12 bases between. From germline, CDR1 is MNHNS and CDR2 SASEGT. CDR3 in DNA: TGTGCCAGCAGTGAAATCAGGGGTTCTTATGGCTACACCTTC. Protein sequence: CASSEIRGSYGYTF.

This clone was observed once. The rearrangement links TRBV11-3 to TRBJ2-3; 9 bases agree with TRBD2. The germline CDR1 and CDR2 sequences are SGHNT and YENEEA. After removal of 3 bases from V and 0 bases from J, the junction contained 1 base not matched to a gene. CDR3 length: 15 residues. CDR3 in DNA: TGTGCCAGCAGCTTGGCGGGGGGGAGCACAGATACGCAGTATTTT. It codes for CASSLAGGSTDTQYF.

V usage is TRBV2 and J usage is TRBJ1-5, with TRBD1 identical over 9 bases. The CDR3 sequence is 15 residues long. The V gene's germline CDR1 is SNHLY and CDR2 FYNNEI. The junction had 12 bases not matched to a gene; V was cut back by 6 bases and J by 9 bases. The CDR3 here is CASSPTGGRRGPQHF. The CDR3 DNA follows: TGTGCCAGCAGCCCCACAGGGGGCCGCCGGGGGCCCCAGCATTTT.

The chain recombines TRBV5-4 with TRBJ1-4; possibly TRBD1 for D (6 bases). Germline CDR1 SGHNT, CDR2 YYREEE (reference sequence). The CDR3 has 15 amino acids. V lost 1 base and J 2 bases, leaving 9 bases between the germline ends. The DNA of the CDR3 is TGTGCCAGCAGCTTGATGGGGGCGACTAATGAAAAACTGTTTTTT. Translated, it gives CASSLMGATNEKLFF. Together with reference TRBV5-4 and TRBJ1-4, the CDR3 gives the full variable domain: ETGVTQSPTHLIKTRGQQVTLRCSSQSGHNTVSWYQQALGQGPQFIFQYYREEENGRGNFPPRFSGLQFPNYSSELNVNALELDDSALYLCASSLMGATNEKLFFGSGTQLSVL.

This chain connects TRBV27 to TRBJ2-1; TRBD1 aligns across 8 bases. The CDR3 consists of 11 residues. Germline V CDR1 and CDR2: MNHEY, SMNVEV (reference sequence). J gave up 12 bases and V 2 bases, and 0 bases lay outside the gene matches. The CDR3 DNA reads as TGTGCCAGCAGTTTAGGGACAGGGCAGTTCTTC. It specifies CASSLGTGQFF.

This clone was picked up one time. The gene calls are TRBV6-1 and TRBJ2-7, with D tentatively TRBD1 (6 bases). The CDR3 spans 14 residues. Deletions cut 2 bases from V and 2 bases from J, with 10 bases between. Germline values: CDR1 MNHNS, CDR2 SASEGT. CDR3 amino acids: CASSEQPGAYEQYF. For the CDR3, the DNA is TGTGCCAGCAGTGAACAACCAGGGGCCTACGAGCAGTACTTC.

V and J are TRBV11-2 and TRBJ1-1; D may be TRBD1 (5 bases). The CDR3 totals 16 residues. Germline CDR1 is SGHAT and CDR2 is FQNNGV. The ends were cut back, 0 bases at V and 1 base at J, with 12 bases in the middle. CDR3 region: CASSLEVSGQNTEAFF. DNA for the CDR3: TGTGCCAGCAGCTTAGAGGTGTCAGGGCAGAACACTGAAGCTTTCTTT.